The present entry profiles one T cell receptor (beta chain) with its context. Its cognate antigen has yet to be identified. No per-base quality is available; no much larger clone lies one base away. This sample is part of a study of response to subunit inactivated influenza vaccine (dated by TCRdb to the late 2010s). Study-wide context: Deep quantitative profiling of the T cell receptor repertoire was used in the study to follow responses to a trivalent subunit inactivated influenza vaccine. The study at large found these results: It was suggested by the authors that each seasonal influenza vaccination may recruit only a limited number of new T cells.

Library preparation used RT-PCR. The data were produced on an Illumina HiSeq 2500. The public reads were quality trimmed at Q25 with fastp and then assembled into clones with MiXCR by TCRdb, keeping productive beta chains. Duplicate CDR3 protein sequences are folded into a single record with the most common DNA and genes. The sample contains about 540,000 distinct CDR3 sequences, approximately 22% of them found a single time. The ten largest clonotypes hold 2.5% to 3% of the sample. These data also featured in a second study, about T cells expressing NK-cell markers. The second source states: TCR beta cDNA libraries were made by 5'RACE template switching that added a universal primer site and unique molecular identifiers. Eight donors provided sorted CD3+CD56+NKG2C+, CD3+CD56+NKG2C- and CD3+CD56-NKG2C+ T-cell subsets, whose TCR beta-chain repertoires were profiled. Among the eight sequenced donors, only one was HCMV-seronegative, while the other seven were HCMV-seropositive. In several experiments an anti-gammadeltaTCR antibody was added to restrict sorting to alphabetaTCR-expressing T cells. In more than five donors, the dominant CD3+CD56+NKG2C+ clonotypes ranked among the top 10 CD8+ clonotypes, making up roughly 1.0-7.0% of CD8+ T cells. Those dominant clonotypes were again the most abundant among CD3+CD56-NKG2C+ cells in a few donors, at about 28.3-60.1%. It remained unclear whether the expanded NKG2C-expressing T cell clones were specific for HCMV antigens. All eight donors whose samples were sequenced were randomly selected healthy volunteers, three of them men and five women. HCMV serostatus was determined by detecting HCMV-specific IgG in serum with a commercial ELISA kit. Ficoll density gradient centrifugation was used to isolate peripheral blood mononuclear cells from blood. Using Miltenyi isolation kits, CD4+ and CD8+ T cells were isolated from PBMC through magnetic immunoseparation. cDNA synthesis was primed from the TCR beta constant segment and was followed by two successive PCR amplification steps. The libraries were sequenced on Illumina HiSeq 2000/2500, MiSeq or NextSeq, producing 2 x 150 bp reads. MIGEC was used to demultiplex reads and group reads by UMI, and MiTCR was used to assemble and quantify clonotypes. Only TCR cDNA sequences supported by at least two reads were kept to exclude erroneous sequences. Downstream repertoire analysis used the tcR package, and clonotypes were matched across fractions by CDR3 nucleotide sequence plus V segment. Antigen specificity was annotated against VDJdb with VDJmatch, allowing one amino acid substitution in CDR3.

This clonotype was sampled from a middle-aged man who received an inactivated influenza vaccine. Donor details come from another sample of the same person, matched by shared clones. The source material was CD4+ T cells sorted from PBMCs, sampled 11 to 12 days after vaccination.

The DNA reads TGTGCCAGCAGCTTTCAGGGCTCTGGAAACACCATATATTTT. Its protein reads: CASSFQGSGNTIYF. Recombination joined TRBV7-9 with TRBJ1-3, and the D gene may be TRBD1, 5 bases matching. CDR1 and CDR2 were assigned from the germline V gene (reference sequence) as SEHNR and FQNEAQ. CDR3 length: 14 amino acids, cysteine to phenylalanine. Just the 42-base CDR3 DNA is kept, in frame starting at base 1. Trimming costs V 3 bases and J 0 bases, and their ends lie 6 bases apart.